The 30 T cell receptor beta chains reported below all come from one sample, sequenced in a study of T cells after yellow fever vaccination. TCRdb re-derived calls from the 5' RACE reads in MiXCR, one entry per CDR3 protein. The sample has 200,000 to 250,000 distinct CDR3 sequences; 3% to 3.5% are singletons. This material consisted of CD4+ T cells sorted from PBMCs, taken 10 days after the yellow fever booster vaccination. Receptors were obtained from a man younger than 30 who received the YFV17D yellow fever vaccine.

At least ten counts were recorded for this clonotype. The V gene is TRBV7-6, the J gene TRBJ2-3; tentative D call: TRBD1 (7 bases). V was shortened by 4 bases and J by 0 bases, with 17 bases between the two germline ends. CDR1 is SGHVS and CDR2 is FNYEAQ in the germline V gene. This CDR3 region has 17 residues. CDR3 region: CASSSVGGGLSTDTQYF. CDR3 in DNA: TGTGCCAGCAGCTCCGTCGGAGGGGGCCTAAGCACAGATACGCAGTATTTT.

This clonotype was observed at least ten times. This chain connects TRBV14 to TRBJ2-1, with 11 bases aligning to TRBD1. Germline-derived CDR1 and CDR2 are SGHDN and FVKESK. This CDR3 is 15 amino acids long. With 4 bases clipped from V and 2 bases from J, the junction kept 1 base outside the gene matches. CDR3 sequence reads: CASSLDRGPYNEQFF. The CDR3 DNA reads as TGTGCCAGCAGCCTGGACAGGGGGCCCTACAATGAGCAGTTCTTC. Full variable domain (rest looked up from reference TRBV14 and TRBJ2-1): EAGVTQFPSHSVIEKGQTVTLRCDPISGHDNLYWYRRVMGKEIKFLLHFVKESKQDESGMPNNRFLAERTGGTYSTLKVQPAELEDSGVYFCASSLDRGPYNEQFFGPGTRLTVL.

The rearrangement links TRBV18 to TRBJ2-2, with 8 nucleotides matching TRBD2. The CDR3 has 17 residues. Germline V gene lookup returns CDR1 KGHSH and CDR2 LQKENI. The junction had 9 bases not matched to a gene; V was cut back by 0 bases and J by 6 bases. In nucleotides, the CDR3 is TGTGCCAGCTCACCACCAAGCGGGGGTGCTAACGCCGGGGAGCTGTTTTTT. It encodes CASSPPSGGANAGELFF.

The table lists this clonotype with many counts. V usage is TRBV7-8 and J usage is TRBJ1-1, with D unclear. The length of the CDR3 is 12 residues. The V end lost 1 base, the J end lost 10 bases, and 10 bases lay between the germline ends. The germline CDR1 and CDR2 sequences are SGHVS and FQNEAQ. The CDR3 loop is CASSLVGVRAFF. For the CDR3, the DNA is TGTGCCAGCAGCTTAGTCGGGGTCAGAGCTTTCTTT.

On this clonotype itself: Sequence at one end of the junction differs from germline and may be a read error. The V and J genes are TRBV11-2 and TRBJ1-1; the D gene is possibly TRBD1 (5 bases). Per the germline V gene, CDR1 is SGHAT and CDR2 is FQNNGV. The CDR3 sequence is 14 residues long. CDR3 sequence: CTSSLDRGDTEAFF. Here the CDR3 DNA reads TGTACCAGCAGCTTAGATCGGGGGGACACTGAAGCTTTCTTT.

This CDR3 reads CASSSELAPAQYF. The DNA for the CDR3 is TGTGCCAGCAGCTCGGAACTGGCCCCGGCCCAGTACTTC. The chain recombines TRBV5-6 with TRBJ2-5; D gene unclear. The germline V and J ends were trimmed by 3 bases and 9 bases, with 15 bases remaining between them. The germline CDR1 and CDR2 sequences are SGHDT and YYEEEE. This CDR3 has 13 residues.

The gene calls are TRBV20-1 and TRBJ1-1, with a weak D call TRBD1 (5 bases). This CDR3 contains 13 residues. Germline CDR1 is DFQATT and CDR2 is SNEGSKA (reference sequence). Trimming stripped 6 bases from V and 5 bases from J, with 16 bases between. The CDR3 DNA reads as TGCAGTGCCAACCCCCCAGGGCGAACTGAAGCTTTCTTT. It encodes CSANPPGRTEAFF.

The V gene is TRBV20-1, the J gene TRBJ2-1, with D possibly being TRBD2 (5 bases). Trimming took off 0 bases at V and 7 bases at J, with 10 bases between the two ends. The CDR3 has 13 residues. Germline V CDR1 and CDR2: DFQATT, SNEGSKA (reference sequence). The CDR3 region has the DNA TGCAGTGCTAGAGAGAATCGCGGGAATGAGCAGTTCTTC. It specifies CSARENRGNEQFF.

This clonotype has only a few counts. The chain has TRBV28 and TRBJ2-3; TRBD2 agrees at 8 bases. The V gene's germline CDR1 is MDHEN and CDR2 SYDVKM. The CDR3 sequence is 15 residues long. The V segment lost 7 bases and the J segment 1 base; nucleotides outside the gene matches: 7. The CDR3 here is CASTSPRGGTDTQYF. CDR3 nucleotide sequence: TGTGCCAGCACCTCACCGCGGGGGGGCACAGATACGCAGTATTTT.

This clonotype was recorded a few times. This chain uses TRBV9 with TRBJ2-4, with a possible D match to TRBD1 (6 bases). The V end lost 3 bases, the J end lost 6 bases, and 13 bases lay between the germline ends. CDR1 is SGDLS, CDR2 YYNGEE, per germline. The CDR3 extends over 14 amino acids. As DNA, the CDR3 is TGTGCCAGCAGCGAAGGACAGACTTTAAACATTCAGTACTTC. Translated, it gives CASSEGQTLNIQYF.

The rearrangement joins TRBV20-1 to TRBJ2-3, with 7 positions matching TRBD2. Unmatched junction bases numbered 2, after V lost 1 base and J lost 7 bases. Germline assignment: CDR1 DFQATT and CDR2 SNEGSKA (reference sequence). The length of the CDR3 is 12 residues. The CDR3 DNA reads as TGCAGTGCTAGAGCGGGGGGTAATACGCAGTATTTT. This gives the protein CSARAGGNTQYF.

This clonotype appeared many times. This chain links TRBV7-9 with TRBJ2-1; D call uncertain. V lost 1 base and J 10 bases, leaving 14 bases between the germline ends. CDR3 length equals 14 residues. Germline V gene data show CDR1 as SEHNR and CDR2 as FQNEAQ (reference sequence). CDR3 protein: CASSLEVRAGEQFF. CDR3 in DNA: TGTGCCAGCAGCTTAGAAGTCCGGGCCGGAGAGCAGTTCTTC.

This clonotype was seen ten or more times. This chain joins TRBV11-2 and TRBJ2-3; 8 positions match TRBD1. Germline CDR1 SGHAT, CDR2 FQNNGV. CDR3 size: 15 residues. V gave up 7 bases and J gave up 4 bases; unmatched junction bases: 10. In DNA form, the CDR3 reads TGTGCCAGCATGCGCAGGGGGCTAAGGGCAGATACGCAGTATTTT. This translates into CASMRRGLRADTQYF.

This clonotype was seen more than once but under ten times. This chain uses TRBV15 with TRBJ1-2, with a tentative D call TRBD1 (6 bases). The germline V gene has CDR1 LNHNV and CDR2 YYDKDF (reference sequence). There are 12 residues in the CDR3. Deletions cut 3 bases from V and 4 bases from J, with 6 bases between. The CDR3 region has the DNA TGTGCCACCAGCAGGGACAGCTATGGCTACACCTTC. Its translation: CATSRDSYGYTF.

The V and J genes are TRBV15 and TRBJ1-2; weak D call: TRBD1 (6 bases). The CDR3 is made up of 17 amino acids. Trimming removed 1 base at V and 8 bases at J, with 23 bases between. The germline CDR1 and CDR2 sequences are LNHNV and YYDKDF (reference sequence). Here the CDR3 reads CATSRGLQGKIAYGYTF. In nucleotides, the CDR3 is TGTGCCACCAGCAGAGGTCTACAGGGAAAAATAGCGTACGGCTACACCTTC.

The J gene is TRBJ2-4, the V gene TRBV20-1; D is ambiguous. This CDR3 contains 11 residues. V lost 3 bases to trimming and J lost 10 bases, with 10 bases between them. CDR1 and CDR2 from the germline V gene are DFQATT and SNEGSKA (reference sequence). CDR3 sequence: CSARTAVIQYF. For the CDR3, the DNA is TGCAGTGCTAGGACGGCTGTAATTCAGTACTTC.

This clonotype appeared a few times. This may be a read error: a much more frequent sequence differs by one nucleotide. The V gene is TRBV4-3, the J gene TRBJ2-2; 9 nucleotides align to TRBD1. With 1 base clipped from V and 2 bases from J, the junction kept 5 bases outside the gene matches. There are 17 residues in the CDR3. Germline CDR1 LGHNA, CDR2 YSLEER. The CDR3 loop reads CASSQGTGGTNTGELFF. In DNA form, the CDR3 reads TGCGCCAGCAGCCAAGGAACAGGGGGCACAAACACCGGGGAGCTGTTTTTT.

The genes are TRBV11-2 and TRBJ2-7; D gene uncertain. Trimming removed 3 bases at V and 0 bases at J, with 12 bases between. The CDR3 runs 15 residues. Germline V CDR1 and CDR2: SGHAT, FQNNGV. The CDR3: CASSFLGGSSYEQYF. The CDR3 DNA is TGTGCCAGCAGCTTCCTCGGCGGCTCCTCCTACGAGCAGTACTTC.

At least ten counts were recorded for this clonotype. The chain uses TRBV20-1 and TRBJ1-5; 10 bases are shared with TRBD1. The J segment lost 7 bases and the V segment lost 1 base, leaving 1 base of the junction unmatched. Germline lookup yields CDR1 DFQATT and CDR2 SNEGSKA (reference sequence). This CDR3 is 13 amino acids long. DNA for the CDR3: TGCAGTGCTAGAGGACAGGGGGCCCAGCCCCAGCATTTT. Residues: CSARGQGAQPQHF.

This chain joins TRBV7-2 and TRBJ1-3, with D perhaps matching TRBD1 (6 bases). Looked up from germline, CDR1 is SGHTA and CDR2 is FQGNSA. The CDR3 loop spans 18 amino acids. The V end was cut by 3 bases, the J end by 0 bases, with 18 bases between. The DNA for the CDR3 is TGTGCCAGCAGCTTTGAACTCGGCTCGGGGGCCTCTGGAAACACCATATATTTT. Translation gives CASSFELGSGASGNTIYF.

This clonotype was seen more than once but under ten times. V and J are TRBV5-1 and TRBJ2-1; 7 nucleotides align to TRBD1. The CDR3 sequence is 15 residues long. Germline-derived CDR1 and CDR2 are SGHRS and YFSETQ. V was pared by 9 bases and J by 0 bases, with 9 bases of the junction left unmatched. The CDR3 is CANESGQRSYNEQFF. The CDR3 DNA reads as TGCGCCAACGAGTCGGGACAGCGCTCCTACAATGAGCAGTTCTTC.

This clonotype was seen a handful of times. The chain is built from TRBV9 and TRBJ2-3; D perhaps matches TRBD2 (5 bases). Germline values: CDR1 SGDLS, CDR2 YYNGEE. The length of the CDR3 is 16 residues. The V end was cut by 0 bases, the J end by 0 bases, with 11 bases between. The CDR3 bases are TGTGCCAGCAGCGTAGGCTCTAGCCGTAGCACAGATACGCAGTATTTT. Protein product: CASSVGSSRSTDTQYF.

This clonotype appeared many times. The junction and the germline gene differ at one end; a read error may be behind it. This chain uses TRBV2 with TRBJ1-1; 7 nucleotides match TRBD1. Germline V gene lookup returns CDR1 SNHLY and CDR2 FYNNEI. The CDR3 loop spans 12 amino acids. CDR3 protein: CASSEGGGRAFF. The CDR3 nucleotides read TGTGCCAGCAGCGAAGGGGGCGGCCGGGCTTTCTTT.

In this sample, this clonotype turned up many times. The rearrangement links TRBV12-3 or TRBV12-4 to TRBJ1-2, with D hard to call. The CDR3 length is 12 residues. V was clipped by 3 bases and J by 3 bases, with 5 bases between them. The CDR3, as DNA: TGTGCCAGCAGTTTGAGGGACTATGGCTACACCTTC. Translation gives CASSLRDYGYTF.

The chain combines TRBV27 with TRBJ1-1; weak D call: TRBD1 (5 bases). V gave up 5 bases and J gave up 0 bases, with 16 bases separating them. The CDR3 covers 16 residues. The germline V gene encodes CDR1 MNHEY and CDR2 SMNVEV (reference sequence). DNA for the CDR3: TGTGCCAGCAGTAAGAAAACCGGGACGGTGAACACTGAAGCTTTCTTT. The encoded protein is CASSKKTGTVNTEAFF.

Here the CDR3 reads CASSKIRYYEQYF. CDR3 sequence (DNA): TGTGCCAGCAGCAAAATTCGATACTACGAGCAGTACTTC. The gene calls are TRBV21-1 and TRBJ2-7. TRBV21-1 is an annotated pseudogene. This CDR3 has 13 amino acids.

There are many counts of this clonotype. The chain is built from TRBV12-3 or TRBV12-4 and TRBJ2-5, with a possible D match to TRBD2 (5 bases). Trimming shortened V by 2 bases and J by 5 bases, and 9 bases separated the two germline ends. This CDR3 has 13 residues. The CDR3 region is CASSLREYETQYF. DNA of the CDR3: TGTGCCAGCAGTTTAAGGGAGTACGAGACCCAGTACTTC.

This clonotype was observed at least ten times. This sequence joins TRBV12-3 or TRBV12-4 and TRBJ2-5; D uncertain. The ends were cut back, 4 bases at V and 0 bases at J, with 9 bases in the middle. There are 14 residues in the CDR3. DNA for the CDR3: TGTGCCAGCAGTTATCCACTTTACCAAGAGACCCAGTACTTC. Protein: CASSYPLYQETQYF.

This clonotype was found many times. This chain connects TRBV4-3 to TRBJ2-7; D is unresolved. The germline CDR1 and CDR2 sequences are LGHNA and YSLEER. The V and J ends lost 0 bases and 0 bases respectively, with 15 bases between them. The CDR3 loop spans 17 amino acids. DNA for the CDR3: TGCGCCAGCAGCCAAGACATCGAGTTCCCCCGCTCCTACGAGCAGTACGTC. Translation gives CASSQDIEFPRSYEQYV.

The CDR3 DNA reads as TGTGCCAGCAGCAAGGACCCTGGGGCTCAGCCCCAGCATTTT. Residues: CASSKDPGAQPQHF. The chain employs TRBV7-2 and TRBJ1-5; D is perhaps TRBD1 (5 bases). CDR1 SGHTA and CDR2 FQGNSA come from the germline V gene. Trimming left V 5 bases short and J 6 bases short, with 14 bases between. The CDR3 extends over 14 amino acids.